This TCR beta chain was sequenced for a study of graft-versus-host responses after intestinal transplantation. Produced via immunoSEQ multiplex PCR; TCRdb's table is partial and in-frame only. In the table there are 80,000 or so clones, about 92% of which are singletons. Study findings and constraints: Detected in recipient marrow were GvH clones, some of which were first observed in ileum or blood.

On this clone: What it recognizes is unknown.

CDR3 length: 15 amino acids. The germline V gene encodes CDR1 SNHLY and CDR2 FYNNEI. The V gene lost 4 bases and the J gene lost 7 bases, with 16 bases spanning the gap. This sequence joins TRBV2 and TRBJ1-4; D may be TRBD1 (5 bases). The sequencing used PBMCs, collected 98 days after intestinal transplantation. The sequence was obtained from a human patient who received an intestinal transplant, so some T cells may come from the graft donor. The CDR3 coding sequence is TGTGCCAGCAGTGGGTCAGGGCAAAGGAGTGAAAAACTGTTTTTT. This gives the protein CASSGSGQRSEKLFF.